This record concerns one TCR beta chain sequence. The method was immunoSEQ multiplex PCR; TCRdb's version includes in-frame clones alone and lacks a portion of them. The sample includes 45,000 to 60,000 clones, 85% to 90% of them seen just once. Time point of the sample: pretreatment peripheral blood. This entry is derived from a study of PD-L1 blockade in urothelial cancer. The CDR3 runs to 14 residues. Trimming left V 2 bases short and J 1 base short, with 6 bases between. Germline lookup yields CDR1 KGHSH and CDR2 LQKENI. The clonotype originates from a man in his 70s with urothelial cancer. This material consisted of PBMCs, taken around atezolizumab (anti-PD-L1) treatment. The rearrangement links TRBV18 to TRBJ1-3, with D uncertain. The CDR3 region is CASSPLDSGNTIYF. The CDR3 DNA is TGTGCCAGCTCACCATTAGATTCTGGAAACACCATATATTTT.